This entry lists 25 T cell receptor beta chains sequenced from one sample in a study of OX40 agonist ivuxolimab in advanced cancers. TCRdb's copy holds only in-frame clones and misses some; the assay was immunoSEQ multiplex PCR. The profile covers roughly 75,000 clones, with around 80% appearing a single time and less than 0.85% taken by the ten largest. Sequencing was performed on CD4+ or CD8+ T cells sorted from blood, taken in a trial of the OX40 agonist ivuxolimab. The source is an adult with an advanced solid tumor such as melanoma, head and neck, liver or kidney cancer.

The chain carries TRBV5-1 and TRBJ1-3; D uncertain. This CDR3 has 16 amino acids. Germline CDR1 SGHRS, CDR2 YFSETQ. V lost 0 bases and J 4 bases, leaving 14 bases between the germline ends. CDR3 region: CASSLGGPYGGNTIYF. In DNA form, the CDR3 reads TGCGCCAGCAGCTTGGGTGGGCCCTACGGGGGAAACACCATATATTTT.

The V and J genes are TRBV2 and TRBJ2-7; perhaps TRBD2 as D (5 bases). The germline V gene encodes CDR1 SNHLY and CDR2 FYNNEI. V lost 6 bases, J lost 0 bases, and 12 bases lay in between. The CDR3 is made up of 14 amino acids. CDR3 amino acids: CASRSGASSYEQYF. In DNA, the CDR3 is TGTGCCAGCAGGAGCGGCGCATCCTCCTACGAGCAGTACTTC.

V gene TRBV5-1 combines with J gene TRBJ2-2; D assignment may be TRBD1 or TRBD2 (6 bases each). The germline gives CDR1 SGHRS, CDR2 YFSETQ. Trimming took 6 bases from V and 7 from J, leaving 16 bases between them. The CDR3 sequence is 14 residues long. CDR3 sequence (DNA): TGCGCCAGCAATTCGGGGGCCGGGAGCGGGGAGCTGTTTTTT. Its protein is CASNSGAGSGELFF. The variable domain in full, completed from reference TRBV5-1 and TRBJ2-2, reads KAGVTQTPRYLIKTRGQQVTLSCSPISGHRSVSWYQQTPGQGLQFLFEYFSETQRNKGNFPGRFSGRQFSNSRSEMNVSTLELGDSALYLCASNSGAGSGELFFGEGSRLTVL.

The J gene is TRBJ2-7, the V gene TRBV18; either TRBD1 or TRBD2 may supply D (5 bases each). This CDR3 contains 15 residues. Germline CDR1 KGHSH, CDR2 LQKENI. The V gene lost 3 bases and the J gene lost 0 bases, with 12 bases spanning the gap. The DNA for the CDR3 is TGTGCCAGCTCACCTGAGGGGCTTCTCTCCTACGAGCAGTACTTC. Translated: CASSPEGLLSYEQYF.

This clone is a singleton in its sample. The genes are TRBV14 and TRBJ2-3; TRBD2 matches at 8 bases. CDR1 and CDR2 (germline): SGHDN, FVKESK. The CDR3 is made up of 17 amino acids. The ends lost 6 bases at V and 3 bases at J; junction bases unmatched: 14. The chain's CDR3 is CASSPSTSGLRTDTQYF. The CDR3 DNA is TGTGCCAGCAGTCCCTCCACTAGCGGCCTTAGGACAGATACGCAGTATTTT.

The genes are TRBV7-2 and TRBJ2-7; 7 bases fit TRBD2. CDR1 and CDR2 (germline): SGHTA, FQGNSA. The ends lost 5 bases at V and 0 bases at J; junction bases unmatched: 7. The CDR3 runs 15 residues. This CDR3 is CASSRERGSSYEQYF. The CDR3 DNA reads TGTGCCAGCAGCCGGGAGCGGGGAAGCTCCTACGAGCAGTACTTC.

The rearrangement links TRBV6-5 to TRBJ2-7; TRBD1 aligns across 7 bases. J lost 7 bases, V lost 6 bases, and 15 bases had no gene match. This CDR3 contains 15 residues. Germline V gene data show CDR1 as MNHEY and CDR2 as SVGAGI. Here the CDR3 reads CASSPALVQTGEQYF. The DNA of the CDR3 is TGTGCCAGCAGCCCTGCTTTGGTCCAGACAGGGGAGCAGTACTTC.

The rearrangement joins TRBV19 to TRBJ1-5; D not certain. CDR1 and CDR2 from the germline V gene are LNHDA and SQIVND (reference sequence). The V gene lost 4 bases and the J gene lost 0 bases, with 13 bases spanning the gap. This CDR3 is 16 amino acids long. CDR3 loop: CASSNPPGYSNQPQHF. Written as DNA, the CDR3 is TGTGCCAGTAGTAACCCACCGGGATATAGCAATCAGCCCCAGCATTTT.

The rearrangement links TRBV5-6 to TRBJ2-5, with 8 bases that match TRBD2. CDR1 SGHDT and CDR2 YYEEEE come from the germline V gene. This CDR3 spans 14 amino acids. V lost 2 bases and J lost 3; bases outside the gene matches: 3. CDR3 DNA: TGTGCCAGCAGCTTTCGGGGGGGTAAAGAGACCCAGTACTTC. Translation gives CASSFRGGKETQYF.

The V call is TRBV5-5, the J call TRBJ1-1; D is ambiguous. Looked up from germline, CDR1 is SGHKS and CDR2 is YYEKEE (reference sequence). Trimming stripped 4 bases from V and 3 bases from J, with 13 bases between. This CDR3 contains 14 residues. The CDR3 region is CASSLRDGYTEAFF. DNA of the CDR3: TGTGCCAGCAGCCTACGGGATGGGTACACTGAAGCTTTCTTT.

The CDR3 reads CASSTRTSGSPDTQYF. The CDR3 DNA sequence: TGTGCCAGTAGTACCAGGACTAGCGGGAGCCCAGATACGCAGTATTTT. The chain combines TRBV19 with TRBJ2-3; TRBD2 aligns across 13 bases. The CDR3 sequence is 16 residues long. Germline V gene data show CDR1 as LNHDA and CDR2 as SQIVND (reference sequence). V trimming: 4 bases; J trimming: 4 bases; junction bases outside the gene matches: 5.

The chain is built from TRBV11-3 and TRBJ2-5; 7 bases match TRBD2. Germline CDR1 SGHNT, CDR2 YENEEA. There are 14 residues in the CDR3. With V trimmed by 6 bases and J by 3 bases, 7 bases remained unmatched. The CDR3 DNA sequence: TGTGCCAGCAGTACTGGGGGAGGGAAAGAGACCCAGTACTTC. Encoded protein: CASSTGGGKETQYF.

The chain uses TRBV6-1 and TRBJ2-1, with 11 bases aligning to TRBD2. CDR3 size: 15 residues. The germline V gene has CDR1 MNHNS and CDR2 SASEGT. The ends lost 7 bases at V and 6 bases at J; junction bases unmatched: 8. The CDR3 sequence: CASTPTSGSLNEQFF. The CDR3 DNA sequence: TGTGCCAGCACCCCCACTAGCGGGAGTCTCAATGAGCAGTTCTTC.

V and J are TRBV6-5 and TRBJ1-5, with TRBD1 as a possible D gene (5 bases). Germline V gives CDR1 MNHEY, CDR2 SVGAGI. V was clipped by 0 bases and J by 0 bases, with 9 bases between them. The CDR3 has 16 amino acids. CDR3 region: CASSYSRGHSNQPQHF. The CDR3 DNA is TGTGCCAGCAGTTACTCGAGGGGCCATAGCAATCAGCCCCAGCATTTT.

J is TRBJ2-5 and V is TRBV11-2, with no clear D. The better agreement between TRBJ2-7 and the DNA end casts doubt on the J call. Germline V gene lookup returns CDR1 SGHAT and CDR2 FQNNGV. This CDR3 region has 13 residues. The CDR3 here is CASSYTLWYEQYF. CDR3 DNA: TGTGCCAGCAGCTACACGCTATGGTACGAGCAGTACTTC.

This clone was seen a few times. V is TRBV28 and J is TRBJ2-6; D may be TRBD1 (6 bases). CDR3 length: 15 residues. The germline CDR1 and CDR2 sequences are MDHEN and SYDVKM. Deletions cut 5 bases from V and 0 bases from J, with 8 bases between. Here the CDR3 reads CASSADSSGANVLTF. The CDR3 DNA reads as TGTGCCAGCAGTGCGGACAGCTCTGGGGCCAACGTCCTGACTTTC.

This chain links TRBV11-3 with TRBJ2-7; 7 nucleotides agree with TRBD1. From germline, CDR1 is SGHNT and CDR2 YENEEA. J was trimmed by 0 bases and V by 0 bases; bases with no gene match: 5. The length of the CDR3 is 16 residues. The CDR3 sequence is CASSLERGQSSYEQYF. CDR3 sequence (DNA): TGTGCCAGCAGCTTAGAACGGGGACAGAGCTCCTACGAGCAGTACTTC.

The chain employs TRBV5-1 and TRBJ1-1, with TRBD1 as a possible D gene (5 bases). The CDR3 length is 14 residues. The V and J ends lost 0 bases and 3 bases respectively, with 9 bases between them. CDR1 is SGHRS, CDR2 YFSETQ, per germline. CDR3 sequence (DNA): TGCGCCAGCAGCTTGGGTGGGGCGGACACTGAAGCTTTCTTT. Translated, it gives CASSLGGADTEAFF.

J is TRBJ2-7 and V is TRBV7-9, with D unresolved. Germline V gene lookup returns CDR1 SEHNR and CDR2 FQNEAQ (reference sequence). The length of the CDR3 is 14 residues. Trimming took 2 bases from V and 4 from J, leaving 12 bases between them. CDR3 sequence (DNA): TGTGCCAGCAGCTTACTGGGGTACGGGTACGAGCAGTACTTC. Translating gives CASSLLGYGYEQYF.

This clone showed up just once. CDR3 in DNA: TGTGCCAGCGCCTTATCCCTCTTTAGTACTGAAGCTTTCTTT. Translation: CASALSLFSTEAFF. V is TRBV6-5 and J is TRBJ1-1, with D hard to call. Trimming cost V 8 bases and J 5 bases, with 18 bases left between them. The CDR3 is 14 residues long. Germline V gene data show CDR1 as MNHEY and CDR2 as SVGAGI.

The gene calls are TRBV7-9 and TRBJ1-1; 9 nucleotides align to TRBD1. There are 17 residues in the CDR3. CDR1 SEHNR and CDR2 FQNEAQ come from the germline V gene (reference sequence). J gave up 0 bases and V 5 bases, and 10 bases lay outside the gene matches. CDR3 sequence reads: CASSPGTGWPLNTEAFF. In DNA form, the CDR3 reads TGTGCCAGCAGCCCCGGGACAGGGTGGCCCTTGAACACTGAAGCTTTCTTT.

The V call is TRBV29-1, the J call TRBJ2-7; 13 nucleotides line up with TRBD2. The CDR3 is 14 residues long. Trimming at V came to 4 bases and at J to 3 bases, leaving 3 bases not matched to a gene. Germline V gives CDR1 SQVTM, CDR2 ANQGSEA. CDR3 sequence reads: CSVGRLAGGYEQYF. The CDR3 coding sequence is TGCAGCGTTGGGCGACTAGCGGGGGGCTACGAGCAGTACTTC.

The V and J genes are TRBV5-1 and TRBJ2-1, with D possibly matching TRBD2 (6 bases). V was trimmed by 2 bases and J by 7 bases, leaving 16 bases between them. Germline CDR1 reads SGHRS; CDR2 reads YFSETQ. CDR3 length: 15 amino acids. CDR3 DNA sequence: TGCGCCAGCAGCTTTCTTGCGGGACGGATGAATGAGCAGTTCTTC. Translating gives CASSFLAGRMNEQFF. Using reference TRBV5-1 and TRBJ2-1 for the parts outside the CDR3, the full variable domain is KAGVTQTPRYLIKTRGQQVTLSCSPISGHRSVSWYQQTPGQGLQFLFEYFSETQRNKGNFPGRFSGRQFSNSRSEMNVSTLELGDSALYLCASSFLAGRMNEQFFGPGTRLTVL.

This clone was observed once. This chain joins TRBV6-5 and TRBJ1-6; 9 nucleotides agree with TRBD1. CDR3 length: 14 amino acids. The J segment lost 9 bases and the V segment lost 5 bases, leaving 5 bases of the junction unmatched. Germline CDR1 is MNHEY and CDR2 is SVGAGI. CDR3 nucleotide sequence: TGTGCCAGCAGTCCCGGGGACAGGGCTTCACCCCTCCACTTT. This encodes CASSPGDRASPLHF.

The V and J genes are TRBV18 and TRBJ2-6; TRBD1 agrees at 9 bases. The CDR3 has 17 amino acids. Germline V lookup: CDR1 KGHSH, CDR2 LQKENI. V trimming: 3 bases; J trimming: 1 base; junction bases outside the gene matches: 4. The CDR3 sequence is CASSPAGQGSGANVLTF. The CDR3 region has the DNA TGTGCCAGCTCACCCGCGGGACAGGGTTCTGGGGCCAACGTCCTGACTTTC.